This record concerns one T cell receptor (beta chain) sequence. The sample belongs to a study of OX40 agonist ivuxolimab in advanced cancers. Study-wide context: Ivuxolimab was delivered to patients intravenously every 2 weeks at doses spanning 0.01 to 10 mg/kg.

Produced via immunoSEQ multiplex PCR; TCRdb's table is partial and in-frame only. The sample has 65,000 to 80,000 clones; 80% are singletons. The CDR3 is 13 amino acids. The V end lost 3 bases, the J end lost 1 base, and 6 bases lay between the germline ends. Germline V CDR1 and CDR2: MRHNA, SNTAGT. Sequenced here: CD4+ or CD8+ T cells sorted from blood, sampled in a trial of the OX40 agonist ivuxolimab. The V gene is TRBV6-4, the J gene TRBJ1-1; D unresolved. The TCR sequence derives from an adult with an advanced solid tumor such as melanoma, head and neck, liver or kidney cancer. In nucleotides, the CDR3 is TGTGCCAGCAGTGAGGGCTGGAACACTGAAGCTTTCTTT. Translating it yields CASSEGWNTEAFF.